This is a list of T cell receptor beta chains from one sample in a study of T cells in localized non-small cell lung cancer. Sequenced by immunoSEQ multiplex PCR; TCRdb stores in-frame clones only, minus some. The table lists hundreds of clones, roughly 23% of them singletons. The specimen was normal lung tissue next to the tumor, collected before any cancer treatment. The receptors come from a woman aged 35-75 years with stage III lung adenocarcinoma. The CDR3 runs from the conserved cysteine through the conserved F or W. The D gene is left open where the match is weak. Expanded clones get a size class; other rows say once, few or many, or leave the size out.

-	TRBJ2-7	-	TRBV1	TGCGCCAGCAGCCAACTCCGGACAGCCCTCTCCTACGAGCAGTACTTC	CASSQLRTALSYEQYF
-	TRBJ2-1	TRBD1	TRBV11-3	TGTGCCAGCAGCTTAATGGGGACAGGGGCCAATGAGCAGTTCTTC	CASSLMGTGANEQFF
few	TRBJ1-5	-	TRBV9	TGTGCCAGCAGCGTTGACTGGAATCAGCCCCAGCATTTT	CASSVDWNQPQHF
few	TRBJ2-6	-	TRBV6-1	TGTGCCAGCAGTGAAGAGGGGTCTGGGGCCAACGTCCTGACTTTC	CASSEEGSGANVLTF
few	TRBJ2-5	-	TRBV30	TGTGCCTGGAGTACTCCCCGGACAGCCCCCGAGACCCAGTACTTC	CAWSTPRTAPETQYF
-	TRBJ2-7	TRBD2	TRBV11-3	TGTGCCAGCAGCACGGGACTAGCGGCCTACGAGCAGTACTTC	CASSTGLAAYEQYF
-	TRBJ2-3	-	TRBV29-1	TGCAGCGTTGGTCAGGGAAGCACAGATACGCAGTATTTT	CSVGQGSTDTQYF
-	TRBJ2-2	-	TRBV28	TGTGCCAGCAGCCCCCCCGACAGTTCCGGCACCGGGGAGCTGTTTTTT	CASSPPDSSGTGELFF
-	TRBJ1-5	TRBD1	TRBV19	TGTGCCAGCACTACGACAGGGACGAATCAGCCCCAGCATTTT	CASTTTGTNQPQHF
-	TRBJ1-5	-	TRBV11-3	TGTGCCAGCAGCCCCTTCTTCGGGAGGAGCAATCAGCCCCAGCATTTT	CASSPFFGRSNQPQHF
medium-sized	TRBJ2-5	TRBD2	TRBV11-3	TGTGCCAGCAGCTTAGATTCCCGGACTAGCGGGAGCAAGACCCAGTACTTC	CASSLDSRTSGSKTQYF
-	TRBJ2-1	-	TRBV7-6	TGTGCCAGCAGCTTGTTGAGTGGCTCCTACAATGAGCAGTTCTTC	CASSLLSGSYNEQFF
few	TRBJ1-5	TRBD1	TRBV7-6	TGTGCCAGCAGCCTCGGACAGGGTCCCAATCAGCCCCAGCATTTT	CASSLGQGPNQPQHF
medium-sized	TRBJ2-7	-	TRBV23-1	TGCGCCAGCAGCCCGGGACCCTCCTACGAGCAGTACTTC	CASSPGPSYEQYF
large	TRBJ2-7	-	TRBV11-3	TGTGCCAGCAGCGTAAGCCGACCGCAGGGGCAGTCCTACGAGCAGTACTTC	CASSVSRPQGQSYEQYF
-	TRBJ1-2	-	TRBV14	TGTGCCAGCAGCCCTCAGGGTCTTAGCGGCTACACCTTC	CASSPQGLSGYTF